This record concerns one T cell receptor beta chain sequence. Its recognized antigen is unknown. Nothing much larger sits one base from this clone, and base qualities are not available. The entry originates in a study of PD-L1 blockade in urothelial cancer (dated by TCRdb to about 2017). About the investigation overall: All patients started therapy in about 2014 and received atezolizumab 1,200 mg intravenously every 3 weeks. Twenty-five of 29 patients were identified as males with urothelial cancer of bladder origin, and a prior smoking history was reported by 18 of 29 patients. Patients had an ECOG performance status of 0 or 1 and had received between 0 and 3 prior chemotherapy regimens. Blood samples were analyzed 3 weeks after the start of treatment (second dose) and 6 weeks after the start of treatment. A median of roughly 140,000 T cells and fewer than 85,000 unique TCRs was obtained from blood samples, and a median clonality of roughly 0.082 was observed. The study, an exploratory multi-omic analysis, examined somatic, immune and clinical correlates of response to PD-L1 blockade with atezolizumab in urothelial cancer. Pretreatment tumor samples, along with matched peripheral blood collected serially before and after atezolizumab treatment, underwent TCR sequencing. Durable clinical benefit was defined as a progression-free survival longer than 6 months, and TCR features were additionally tested against progression-free survival and overall survival. In the same patients who had TCR sequencing, pretreatment tumors also underwent whole exome sequencing and RNA sequencing. Durable clinical benefit was achieved by nine patients and was not achieved by 20 patients. Pretreatment blood TCR-seq was available for about 28 patients, at least one posttreatment blood collection was obtained for 25 or so patients, and tumor TCR-seq was available for 25 or so patients. Points the paper makes about the study in general: Because the sample size was small (n of about 30) and many exploratory analyses were performed, the results are intended to be hypothesis-generating. Greater expansion of tumor-associated TCR clones in peripheral blood 3 weeks after the start of treatment was observed in patients with durable benefit (n ≈ 24, p = 0.022). Improved progression-free and overall survival was associated with having pretreatment peripheral blood TCR clonality below the median.

From the cysteine through the phenylalanine, the CDR3 covers 16 amino acids. CDR3 DNA is the only sequence kept; it has 48 bases, read in frame from the first base. The trim is 4 bases for V and 0 bases for J, with a gap of 12 bases between the germline ends. The germline V gene encodes CDR1 MDHEN and CDR2 SYDVKM. According to the study, the label for this sample's time point signals: peripheral blood 6 weeks after treatment start. A cohort of about 30 patients with locally advanced or metastatic urothelial carcinoma, treated at Memorial Sloan Kettering on a trial protocol, was included. Peripheral blood mononuclear cells were collected pretreatment and during treatment, at between 1 and 8 total time points per patient. The Qiagen DNeasy Blood extraction kit was used to purify genomic DNA from total PBMCs and from tumor samples. PBMCs were collected pretreatment and during treatment, and were isolated and stored as previously described.

Synthetic TCR analog templates were spiked into each PCR to estimate absolute template abundance from read counts. The immunoSEQ assay was used to amplify TCRbeta CDR3 regions from genomic DNA with bias-controlled V and J gene primers. Rearranged TCRbeta segments were sequenced at approximately 20X coverage. The authors' analysis ran thus. Sequencing errors were corrected by clustering, and CDR3s were annotated against IMGT so that V, D and J genes could be assigned. Out-of-frame and stop-codon sequences were excluded, and only productive TCRbeta rearrangements were used in downstream analyses. Clonality was calculated as one minus the Shannon entropy normalized by the log of the number of unique productive sequences. Fisher's exact test with Benjamini-Hochberg correction, using a cutoff of adjusted p below 0.01, was how clones that differed between time points or between blood and tumor were identified. TCRdb took over this immuneACCESS table, retaining in-frame rearrangements with V and J assigned. Such tables are incomplete; in checked studies, under half of the missing clones stem from an unresolved V gene, and the remainder is unexplained. V, J and clone size reflect that table, while D and trimming were determined from the DNA. This sample has 100,000 to 150,000 clones in its table, and roughly 83% of those were observed once. The top ten constitute 2.4% of the sample.

The sample in question was PBMCs, obtained around atezolizumab (anti-PD-L1) treatment. The chain couples TRBV28 to TRBJ1-4, with the D gene call left open. The TCR sequence derives from a man between 45 and 60 years old with urothelial cancer. The DNA reads as follows: TGTGCCAGCAGTTCCGGTGCGCCCTCAACTAATGAAAAACTGTTTTTT. Its protein product is CASSSGAPSTNEKLFF. With the rest looked up from the reference TRBV28 and TRBJ1-4 genes rather than sequenced, the full variable domain is DVKVTQSSRYLVKRTGEKVFLECVQDMDHENMFWYRQDPGLGLRLIYFSYDVKMKEKGDIPEGYSVSREKKERFSLILESASTNQTSMYLCASSSGAPSTNEKLFFGSGTQLSVL.